These 6 T cell receptor beta chains were all obtained from the same sample, sequenced in a study of CD8+CD57+ T cells in acquired aplastic anemia. According to the study, genomic DNA was the template for TCR beta VDJ and CDR3 profiling. From the reads, TCRdb called clonotypes with MiXCR, one entry per CDR3 protein. The sample yields 200,000 to 300,000 distinct CDR3 sequences, about 80% seen once. Sequencing was done on patients that had shown CD8+CD57+ cell expansion by flow cytometry. Specimen: sorted CD4+, CD8+, or CD8+CD57+ T cells (not recorded which) from PBMCs. These receptors all come from a human donor with aplastic anemia.

The rearrangement links TRBV7-2 to TRBJ2-5; D is possibly TRBD1 (5 bases). This CDR3 comprises 16 residues. Germline assignment: CDR1 SGHTA and CDR2 FQGNSA. Trimming took 2 bases from V and 11 from J, leaving 24 bases between them. The CDR3 loop reads CASSLRSGRYEHRQYF. The DNA for the CDR3 is TGTGCCAGCAGCTTAAGGTCAGGGCGCTACGAGCACAGACAGTACTTC.

A remark on this clonotype: As the CDR3 is not closed by the conserved phenylalanine or tryptophan, this likely results from a read error. The DNA is omitted, as the CDR3 cannot be located on it reliably, and the CDR3 follows TCRdb's listing. V is TRBV9 and J is TRBJ2-3; no check of the table's D call, TRBD2, against the DNA was made. The CDR3 adds up to 13 amino acids, both ends counted. Germline V gives CDR1 SGDLS, CDR2 YYNGEE. Here the CDR3 reads CASGDLASNTEDL.

As to this clonotype: No conserved phenylalanine or tryptophan is present at the end of the CDR3, so a read error is the likely explanation. The limits of the CDR3 on the DNA are not certain, so only TCRdb's listed CDR3 is given. The chain uses TRBV7-9 and TRBJ1-2. The CDR3 comprises 13 residues, both ends counted. From germline, CDR1 is SEHNR and CDR2 FQNEAQ (reference sequence). CDR3 loop: CASSPSDTQCFTP.

CDR3 sequence (DNA): TGTGCCAGCAGCTTAGGCAATGGGGAGTGGCTTTCTGAAGCTTTCTTT. As protein: CASSLGNGEWLSEAFF. This chain uses TRBV11-2 with TRBJ1-1; D is ambiguous. The CDR3 consists of 16 residues. Trimming took off 1 base at V and 6 bases at J, with 18 bases between the two ends. Germline-derived CDR1 and CDR2 are SGHAT and FQNNGV.

Regarding this clonotype: The final CDR3 position lacks the conserved phenylalanine or tryptophan, pointing to a likely read error. The V call is TRBV7-4, the J call TRBJ2-3, with a possible D match to TRBD1 (5 bases). The CDR3 sequence is 12 residues long. Germline V gene data show CDR1 as SGHVT and CDR2 as SQSDAQ. V gave up 5 bases and J gave up 4 bases, with 7 bases separating them. Here the CDR3 reads CASSVGADTQYL. CDR3 bases: TGTGCCAGCAGCGTAGGGGCAGATACGCAGTATCTG.

In this sample, this clonotype turned up many times. This sequence joins TRBV11-1 and TRBJ2-3; D is perhaps TRBD2 (5 bases). The CDR3 has 13 residues. The germline gives CDR1 SGHAT, CDR2 FQDESV (reference sequence). V lost 8 bases and J lost 3, with 12 bases in between. The CDR3: CASGDGVTDTQYF. DNA for the CDR3: TGTGCCAGCGGCGACGGGGTGACAGATACGCAGTATTTT.